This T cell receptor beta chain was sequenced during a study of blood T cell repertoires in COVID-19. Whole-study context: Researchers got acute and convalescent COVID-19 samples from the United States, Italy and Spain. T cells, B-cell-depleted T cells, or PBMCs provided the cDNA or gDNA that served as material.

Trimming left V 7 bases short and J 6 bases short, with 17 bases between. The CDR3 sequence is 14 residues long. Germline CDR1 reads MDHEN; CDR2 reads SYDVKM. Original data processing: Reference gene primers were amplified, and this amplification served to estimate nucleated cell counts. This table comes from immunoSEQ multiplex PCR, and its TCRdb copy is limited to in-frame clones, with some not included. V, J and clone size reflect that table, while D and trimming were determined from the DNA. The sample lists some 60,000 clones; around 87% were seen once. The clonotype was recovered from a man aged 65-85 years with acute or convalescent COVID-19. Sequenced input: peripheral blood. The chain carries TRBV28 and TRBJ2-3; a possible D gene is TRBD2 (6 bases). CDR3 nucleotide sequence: TGTGCCAGCACTTCGGGACTGTCGGGCGATACGCAGTATTTT. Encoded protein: CASTSGLSGDTQYF. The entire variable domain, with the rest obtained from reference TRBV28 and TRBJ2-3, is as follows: DVKVTQSSRYLVKRTGEKVFLECVQDMDHENMFWYRQDPGLGLRLIYFSYDVKMKEKGDIPEGYSVSREKKERFSLILESASTNQTSMYLCASTSGLSGDTQYFGPGTRLTVL.